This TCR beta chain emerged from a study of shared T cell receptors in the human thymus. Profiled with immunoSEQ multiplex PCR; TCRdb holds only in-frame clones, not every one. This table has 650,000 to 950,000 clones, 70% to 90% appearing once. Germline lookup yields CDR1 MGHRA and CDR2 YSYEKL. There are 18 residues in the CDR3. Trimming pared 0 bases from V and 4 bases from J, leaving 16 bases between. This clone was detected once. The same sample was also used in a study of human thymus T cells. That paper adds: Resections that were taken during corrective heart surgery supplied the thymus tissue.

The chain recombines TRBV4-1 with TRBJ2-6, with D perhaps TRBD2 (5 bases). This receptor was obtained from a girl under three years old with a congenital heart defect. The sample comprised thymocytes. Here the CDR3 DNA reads TGCGCCAGCAGCCAAGATCTAGCCACTCAGCGGGGGGCCAACGTCCTGACTTTC. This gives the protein CASSQDLATQRGANVLTF.